The clone carrying this T cell receptor beta chain showed up just a few times. Its antigen is undetermined. As every portion of the isolated RNA was reverse transcribed, the sequencing read expressed TCRB transcripts. Roughly 3.7 million reads, on average, came from each naive, central memory and regulatory T cell sample. Data came from immunoSEQ multiplex PCR; TCRdb stores just in-frame clones and leaves some out. Among under 500,000 clones listed, about 29% were seen once. Germline-derived CDR1 and CDR2 are KGHSH and LQKENI. J gave up 9 bases and V 3 bases, and 4 bases lay outside the gene matches. CDR3 length: 14 residues. Each donor gave one heparinised blood draw averaging around 120 mL. The sample comes from a study of beta chain features in type 1 diabetes. General observations from the study: Shortening that was moderate but significant affected the TCRB CDR3s of Type 1 diabetes patients in all four CD4+ subsets.

The chain links TRBV18 to TRBJ2-1, with 11 positions matching TRBD2. The specimen was naive CD4+ T cells from blood. This clonotype originated in a young man in good health. This CDR3 is CASSPLTSGVEQFF. The CDR3 DNA reads TGTGCCAGCTCACCGCTGACTAGCGGGGTTGAGCAGTTCTTC.